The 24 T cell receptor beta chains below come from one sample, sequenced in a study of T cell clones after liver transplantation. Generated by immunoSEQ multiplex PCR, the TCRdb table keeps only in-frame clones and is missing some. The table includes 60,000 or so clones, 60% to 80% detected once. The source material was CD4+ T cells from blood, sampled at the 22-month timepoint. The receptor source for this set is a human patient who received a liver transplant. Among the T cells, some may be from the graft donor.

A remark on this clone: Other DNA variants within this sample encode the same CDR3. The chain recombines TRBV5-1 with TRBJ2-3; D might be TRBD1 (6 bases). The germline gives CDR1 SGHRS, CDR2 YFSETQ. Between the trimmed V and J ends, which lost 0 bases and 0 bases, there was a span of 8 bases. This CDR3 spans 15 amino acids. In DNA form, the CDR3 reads TGCGCCAGCAGCTTGGGGACAGACAGCACAGATACGCAGTATTTT. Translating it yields CASSLGTDSTDTQYF.

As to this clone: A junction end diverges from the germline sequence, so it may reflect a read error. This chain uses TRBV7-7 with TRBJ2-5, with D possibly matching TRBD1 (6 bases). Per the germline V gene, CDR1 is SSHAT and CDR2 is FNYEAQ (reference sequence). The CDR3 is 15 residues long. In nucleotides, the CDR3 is TGTGCTAGCAGTTCCGTTTCGACAGGCCAAGAGACCCAGTACTTC. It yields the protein CASSSVSTGQETQYF.

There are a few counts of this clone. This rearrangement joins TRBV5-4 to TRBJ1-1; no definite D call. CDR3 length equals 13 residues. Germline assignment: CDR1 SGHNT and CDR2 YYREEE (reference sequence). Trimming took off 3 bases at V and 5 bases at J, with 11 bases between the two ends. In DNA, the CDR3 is TGTGCCAGCAGCTGGGGTGCGTGGACTGAAGCTTTCTTT. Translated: CASSWGAWTEAFF. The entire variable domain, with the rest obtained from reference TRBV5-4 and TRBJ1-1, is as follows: ETGVTQSPTHLIKTRGQQVTLRCSSQSGHNTVSWYQQALGQGPQFIFQYYREEENGRGNFPPRFSGLQFPNYSSELNVNALELDDSALYLCASSWGAWTEAFFGQGTRLTVV.

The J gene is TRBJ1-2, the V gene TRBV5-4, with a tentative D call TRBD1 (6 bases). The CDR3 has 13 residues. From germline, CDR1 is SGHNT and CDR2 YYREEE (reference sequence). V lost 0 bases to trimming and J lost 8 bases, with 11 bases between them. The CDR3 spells CASSLAGVEGYTF. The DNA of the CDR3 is TGTGCCAGCAGCTTGGCAGGGGTGGAGGGCTACACCTTC.

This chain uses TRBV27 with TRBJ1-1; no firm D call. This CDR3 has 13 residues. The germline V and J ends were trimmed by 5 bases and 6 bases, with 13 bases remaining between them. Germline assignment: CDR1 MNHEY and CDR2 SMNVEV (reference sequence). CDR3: CASSIEYEAEAFF. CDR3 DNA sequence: TGTGCCAGCAGTATAGAATATGAGGCTGAAGCTTTCTTT.

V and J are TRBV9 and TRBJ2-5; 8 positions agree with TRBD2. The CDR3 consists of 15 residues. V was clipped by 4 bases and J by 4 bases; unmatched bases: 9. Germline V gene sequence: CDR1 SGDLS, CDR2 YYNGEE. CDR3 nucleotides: TGTGCCAGCAGCTCTATAGCGGGGTCGGGAGAGACCCAGTACTTC. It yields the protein CASSSIAGSGETQYF.

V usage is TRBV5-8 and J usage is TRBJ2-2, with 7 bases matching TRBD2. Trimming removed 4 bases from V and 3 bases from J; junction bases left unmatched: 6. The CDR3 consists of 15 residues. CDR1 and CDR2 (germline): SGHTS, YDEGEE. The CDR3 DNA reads TGTGCCAGCAGCCTTAACGGGGGGTACACCGGGGAGCTGTTTTTT. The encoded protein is CASSLNGGYTGELFF.

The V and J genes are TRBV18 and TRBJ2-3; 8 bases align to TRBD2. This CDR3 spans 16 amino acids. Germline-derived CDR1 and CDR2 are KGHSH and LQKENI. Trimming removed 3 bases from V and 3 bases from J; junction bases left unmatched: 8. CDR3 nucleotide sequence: TGTGCCAGCTCACCTCCGCCAGCGGGGGCAACAGATACGCAGTATTTT. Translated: CASSPPPAGATDTQYF. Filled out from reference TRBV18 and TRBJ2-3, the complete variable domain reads NAGVMQNPRHLVRRRGQEARLRCSPMKGHSHVYWYRQLPEEGLKFMVYLQKENIIDESGMPKERFSAEFPKEGPSILRIQQVVRGDSAAYFCASSPPPAGATDTQYFGPGTRLTVL.

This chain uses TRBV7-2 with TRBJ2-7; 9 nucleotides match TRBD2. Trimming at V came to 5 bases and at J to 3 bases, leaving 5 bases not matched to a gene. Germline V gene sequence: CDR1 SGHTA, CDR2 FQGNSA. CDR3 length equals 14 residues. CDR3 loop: CASSLSGGNYEQYF. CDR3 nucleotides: TGTGCCAGCAGCCTTAGCGGGGGAAACTACGAGCAGTACTTC.

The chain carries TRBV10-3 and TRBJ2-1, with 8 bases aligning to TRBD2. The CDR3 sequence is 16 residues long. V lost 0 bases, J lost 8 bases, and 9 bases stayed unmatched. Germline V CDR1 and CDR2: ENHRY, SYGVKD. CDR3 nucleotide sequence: TGTGCCATCAGTGAGTCGATCGGGGGGGCAGGGGATGAGCAGTTCTTC. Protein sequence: CAISESIGGAGDEQFF.

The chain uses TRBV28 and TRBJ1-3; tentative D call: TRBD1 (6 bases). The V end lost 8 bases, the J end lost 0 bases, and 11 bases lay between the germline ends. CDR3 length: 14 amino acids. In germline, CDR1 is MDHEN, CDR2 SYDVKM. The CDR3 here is CASHTGSSGNTIYF. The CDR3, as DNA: TGTGCCAGCCATACAGGGAGCTCTGGAAACACCATATATTTT.

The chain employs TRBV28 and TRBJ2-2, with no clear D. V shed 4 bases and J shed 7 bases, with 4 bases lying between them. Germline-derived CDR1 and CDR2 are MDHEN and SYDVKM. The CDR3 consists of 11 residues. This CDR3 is CASSYGGELFF. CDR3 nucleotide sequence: TGTGCCAGCAGTTACGGCGGGGAGCTGTTTTTT. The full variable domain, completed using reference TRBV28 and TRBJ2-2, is DVKVTQSSRYLVKRTGEKVFLECVQDMDHENMFWYRQDPGLGLRLIYFSYDVKMKEKGDIPEGYSVSREKKERFSLILESASTNQTSMYLCASSYGGELFFGEGSRLTVL.

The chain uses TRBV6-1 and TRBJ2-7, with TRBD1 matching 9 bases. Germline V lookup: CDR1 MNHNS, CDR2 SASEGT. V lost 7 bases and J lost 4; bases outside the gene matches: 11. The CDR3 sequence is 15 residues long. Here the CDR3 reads CASKRTGGFGYEQYF. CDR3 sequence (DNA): TGTGCCAGCAAGCGAACAGGGGGCTTCGGTTACGAGCAGTACTTC.

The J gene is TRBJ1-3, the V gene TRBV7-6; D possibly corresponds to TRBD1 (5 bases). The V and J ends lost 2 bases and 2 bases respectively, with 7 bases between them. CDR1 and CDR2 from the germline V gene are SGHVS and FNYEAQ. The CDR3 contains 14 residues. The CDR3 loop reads CASSLQGTGNTIYF. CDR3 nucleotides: TGTGCCAGCAGCTTACAGGGTACTGGAAACACCATATATTTT.

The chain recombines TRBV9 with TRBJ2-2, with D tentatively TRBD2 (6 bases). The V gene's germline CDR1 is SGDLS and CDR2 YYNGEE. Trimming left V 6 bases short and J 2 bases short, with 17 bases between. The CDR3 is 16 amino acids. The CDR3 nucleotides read TGTGCCAGCACCTCACGGGCGGGGTCCAACACCGGGGAGCTGTTTTTT. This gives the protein CASTSRAGSNTGELFF.

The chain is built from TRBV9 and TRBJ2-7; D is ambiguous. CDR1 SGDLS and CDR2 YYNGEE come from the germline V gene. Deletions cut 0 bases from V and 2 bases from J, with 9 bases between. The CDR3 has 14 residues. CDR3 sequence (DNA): TGTGCCAGCAGCGTAGCATTGGGTCCCTACGAGCAGTACTTC. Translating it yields CASSVALGPYEQYF.

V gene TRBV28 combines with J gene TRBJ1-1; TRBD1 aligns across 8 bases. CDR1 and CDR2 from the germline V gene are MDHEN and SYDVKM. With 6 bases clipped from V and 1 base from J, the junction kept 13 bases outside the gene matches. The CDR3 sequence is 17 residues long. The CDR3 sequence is CASRSSGGPGGNTEAFF. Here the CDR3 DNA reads TGTGCCAGCAGATCATCAGGGGGCCCCGGGGGGAACACTGAAGCTTTCTTT. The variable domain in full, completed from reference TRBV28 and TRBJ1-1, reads DVKVTQSSRYLVKRTGEKVFLECVQDMDHENMFWYRQDPGLGLRLIYFSYDVKMKEKGDIPEGYSVSREKKERFSLILESASTNQTSMYLCASRSSGGPGGNTEAFFGQGTRLTVV.

The CDR3 region is CASSSLHETQYF. CDR3 DNA sequence: TGTGCCAGCAGCTCGTTGCACGAGACCCAGTACTTC. The chain couples TRBV5-4 to TRBJ2-5; D not resolved. The germline V gene has CDR1 SGHNT and CDR2 YYREEE (reference sequence). V dropped 3 bases and J dropped 5 bases, with 8 bases sitting between them. CDR3 length: 12 residues.

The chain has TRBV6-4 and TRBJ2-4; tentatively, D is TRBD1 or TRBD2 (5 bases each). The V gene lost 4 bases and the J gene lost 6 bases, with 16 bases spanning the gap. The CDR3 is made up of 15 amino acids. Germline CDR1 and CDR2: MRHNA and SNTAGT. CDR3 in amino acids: CASSVEWGTSNIQYF. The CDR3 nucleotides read TGTGCCAGCAGTGTGGAATGGGGGACCTCAAACATTCAGTACTTC.

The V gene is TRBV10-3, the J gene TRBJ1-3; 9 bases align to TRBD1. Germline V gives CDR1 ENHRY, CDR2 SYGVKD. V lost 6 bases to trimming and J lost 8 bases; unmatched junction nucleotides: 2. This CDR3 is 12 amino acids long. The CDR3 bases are TGTGCCATCAGCCGGACAGGGGACACCATATATTTT. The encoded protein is CAISRTGDTIYF.

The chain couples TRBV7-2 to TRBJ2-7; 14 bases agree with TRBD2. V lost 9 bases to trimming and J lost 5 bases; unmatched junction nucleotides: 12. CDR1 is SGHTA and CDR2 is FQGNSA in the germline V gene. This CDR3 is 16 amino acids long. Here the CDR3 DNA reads TGTGCCAGTAAGGAGACTAGCGGGGGGGGACGCCACGAGCAGTACTTC. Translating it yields CASKETSGGGRHEQYF.

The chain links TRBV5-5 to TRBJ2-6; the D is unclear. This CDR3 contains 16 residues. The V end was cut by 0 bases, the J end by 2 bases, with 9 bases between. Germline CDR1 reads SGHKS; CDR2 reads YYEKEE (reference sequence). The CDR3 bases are TGTGCCAGCAGCTTGGAAGGTGGCGCTGGGGCCAACGTCCTGACTTTC. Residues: CASSLEGGAGANVLTF.

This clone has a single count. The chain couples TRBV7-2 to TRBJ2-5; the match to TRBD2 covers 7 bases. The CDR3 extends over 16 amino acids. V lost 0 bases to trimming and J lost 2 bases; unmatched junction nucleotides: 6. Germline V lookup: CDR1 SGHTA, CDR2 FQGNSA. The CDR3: CASSLAGTKGQETQYF. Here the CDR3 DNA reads TGTGCCAGCAGCTTAGCCGGGACTAAGGGACAAGAGACCCAGTACTTC.

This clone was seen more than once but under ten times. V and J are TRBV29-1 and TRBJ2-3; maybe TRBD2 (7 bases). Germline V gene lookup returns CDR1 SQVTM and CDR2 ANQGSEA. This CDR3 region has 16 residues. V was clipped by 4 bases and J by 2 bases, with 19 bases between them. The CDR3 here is CSVGRPGGESTDTQYF. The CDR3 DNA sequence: TGCAGCGTTGGTCGTCCGGGGGGCGAATCCACAGATACGCAGTATTTT.